This T cell receptor beta chain is drawn from a study of PD-L1 blockade in urothelial cancer. The wider study: In terms of prior chemotherapy, patients had received 0 to 3 regimens. Samples came from 3 weeks, at the second dose, and 6 weeks into treatment.

The CDR3 covers 14 residues. Deletions cut 4 bases from V and 2 bases from J, with 10 bases between. Germline loops: CDR1 MNHEY, CDR2 SMNVEV (reference sequence). Using immunoSEQ multiplex PCR, the repertoire was profiled, and TCRdb retains in-frame clones only, with some absent. The sample lists some 15,000 clones, more than 75% occurring once. The origin of this receptor is a man between 65 and 80 years old with urothelial cancer. V is TRBV27 and J is TRBJ2-3; D may be TRBD2 (5 bases). Sample: PBMCs, taken around atezolizumab (anti-PD-L1) treatment. The CDR3 nucleotides read TGTGCCAGCAGTTCGGGCGGGTACACAGATACGCAGTATTTT. This translates into CASSSGGYTDTQYF.